This T cell receptor (beta chain) was observed in a study of graft-versus-host responses after intestinal transplantation. On the study more broadly: Transplantation in recipients was multivisceral, liver-intestinal, or isolated intestinal. Anti-thymocyte globulin served as induction for all recipients, who then took tacrolimus and steroids for approximately three years.

This table comes from immunoSEQ multiplex PCR, and its TCRdb copy is limited to in-frame clones, with some not included. In the table there are just under 100,000 clones, around 90% of which are singletons. Note on this clone: What it recognizes is unknown. Within the sample, other DNA sequences also encode this same CDR3.

The CDR3 spans 13 residues. Trimming took 3 bases from V and 1 from J, leaving 6 bases between them. The V gene's germline CDR1 is SGHNT and CDR2 YENEEA. Findings of the study overall: Association was observed between peak circulating GvH clone levels and early post-transplant HvG declines. Investigators detected GvH clones in recipient marrow, with some emerging earlier in ileum or blood.

The receptor comes from a human patient who received an intestinal transplant, so some T cells may come from the graft donor. The genes are TRBV11-3 and TRBJ1-1; unclear D gene. The starting material was PBMCs, obtained roughly 450 days after intestinal transplant. CDR3 in amino acids: CASSFGRNTEAFF. The CDR3 DNA reads as TGTGCCAGCAGCTTTGGGCGGAACACTGAAGCTTTCTTT.